This TCR beta chain was retrieved from a study of T cell responses to AZD1222 COVID-19 vaccine. Study-level findings and limits: Of the AZD1222 recipients, only 5 to 7 were seropositive at baseline. Unmutated variant regions reportedly attract nearly half of all spike-specific TCRs.

Clones were sequenced by immunoSEQ multiplex PCR, and TCRdb holds only the in-frame ones, with some missing. Among 95,000 to 150,000 clones, about 86% were seen once, and the ten largest hold 3%. Timing groups of about 4 and about 12 weeks for second doses were pooled. The CDR3 extends over 17 amino acids. V trimming: 5 bases; J trimming: 10 bases; junction bases outside the gene matches: 13. Germline CDR1 reads SGHTA; CDR2 reads FQGNSA. As concerns this clone: Its specificity is unknown.

This chain uses TRBV7-2 with TRBJ1-6, with 11 bases aligning to TRBD1. This clonotype originated in an adult who received the AZD1222 COVID-19 vaccine. Sequenced here: peripheral blood, sampled 28 days after the second AZD1222 dose. CDR3 nucleotide sequence: TGTGCCAGCAGCGTCCGGACAGGGGGCCTTATATCCTCACCCCTCCACTTT. It specifies CASSVRTGGLISSPLHF.